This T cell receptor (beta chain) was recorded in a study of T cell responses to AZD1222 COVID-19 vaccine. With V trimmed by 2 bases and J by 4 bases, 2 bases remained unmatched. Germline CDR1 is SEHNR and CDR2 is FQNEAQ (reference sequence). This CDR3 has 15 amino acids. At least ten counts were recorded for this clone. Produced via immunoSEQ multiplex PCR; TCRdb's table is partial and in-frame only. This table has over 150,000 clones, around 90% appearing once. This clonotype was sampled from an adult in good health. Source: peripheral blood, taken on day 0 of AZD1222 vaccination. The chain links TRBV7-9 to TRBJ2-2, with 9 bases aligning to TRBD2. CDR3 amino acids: CASSLTREGTGELFF. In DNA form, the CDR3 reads TGTGCCAGCAGCTTAACGCGGGAGGGCACCGGGGAGCTGTTTTTT.